A selection of T cell receptor beta chains follows, all from one sample in a study of blood T cell repertoires in COVID-19. The method was immunoSEQ multiplex PCR; TCRdb's version includes in-frame clones alone and lacks a portion of them. Counted here are some 260,000 clones, about nine tenths occurring once; the ten biggest clones make up over 6%. The sequenced sample was PBMCs or T cells enriched from blood (not recorded which). The receptors here all came from a woman in her 30s with acute COVID-19. Both conserved end residues are part of each CDR3. The D gene is left open where the match is weak. Only part of the rows carry a size: once, few, many, or a class if the clone is expanded.

v_call	j_call	d_call	clone_size	cdr3_aa	cdr3_nt
TRBV6-5	TRBJ2-7	.	.	CASSHGSLVEQYF	TGTGCCAGCAGTCACGGGTCCCTTGTTGAGCAGTACTTC
TRBV7-3	TRBJ2-1	TRBD2	.	CASSSAPGTSGYNEQFF	TGTGCCAGCAGCTCGGCCCCCGGGACTAGCGGGTACAATGAGCAGTTCTTC
TRBV2	TRBJ1-1	.	.	CASSPGDMNTEAFF	TGTGCCAGCAGCCCAGGGGATATGAACACTGAAGCTTTCTTT
TRBV4-3	TRBJ2-1	TRBD2	.	CASSRETSGPYNEQFF	TGCGCCAGCAGCCGGGAAACTAGCGGGCCTTACAATGAGCAGTTCTTC
TRBV5-1	TRBJ1-1	TRBD1	.	CASSLAGTGGFTEAFF	TGCGCCAGCAGCTTGGCTGGGACAGGGGGCTTCACTGAAGCTTTCTTT
TRBV7-3	TRBJ2-5	.	.	CASSKRRASEETQYF	TGTGCCAGCAGCAAACGGCGGGCTAGCGAAGAGACCCAGTACTTC
TRBV4-1	TRBJ1-6	TRBD1	.	CASTGTGGFDSPLHF	TGCGCCAGCACCGGGACAGGGGGCTTTGATTCACCCCTCCACTTT
TRBV2	TRBJ2-7	TRBD2	.	CASSEGLALYEQYF	TGTGCCAGCAGTGAGGGACTAGCCCTCTACGAGCAGTACTTC
TRBV15	TRBJ1-5	TRBD1	.	CATSRGITGASNQPQHF	TGTGCCACCAGCAGAGGGATAACAGGGGCTAGCAATCAGCCCCAGCATTTT
TRBV5-1	TRBJ1-4	TRBD1	.	CASSRGTALDSTNEKLFF	TGCGCCAGCAGCCGGGGGACAGCACTCGACTCAACTAATGAAAAACTGTTTTTT
TRBV4-1	TRBJ2-1	.	.	CASSQVLREPANEQFF	TGCGCCAGCAGCCAAGTGCTCCGGGAGCCAGCCAATGAGCAGTTCTTC
TRBV28	TRBJ2-7	.	few	CASSLAYRGATYEQYF	TGTGCCAGCAGTTTGGCTTACCGGGGGGCCACCTACGAGCAGTACTTC
TRBV3-1/TRBV3-2	TRBJ1-2	.	.	CASSQGTGPNGYGYTF	TGTGCCAGCAGCCAAGGAACAGGGCCTAATGGCTATGGCTACACCTTC
TRBV27	TRBJ1-5	.	.	CASSLGSRGQPQHF	TGTGCCAGCAGCCTGGGTTCTCGGGGTCAGCCCCAGCATTTT
TRBV28	TRBJ1-2	.	.	CASRSIGQRYGYTF	TGTGCCAGCAGGTCCATCGGACAGCGGTATGGCTACACCTTC
TRBV25-1	TRBJ2-5	TRBD2	.	CASSERTSQETQYF	TGTGCCAGCAGTGAACGGACTAGCCAAGAGACCCAGTACTTC
TRBV14	TRBJ2-1	TRBD2	.	CASSRAGTSVSNEQFF	TGTGCCAGCAGCCGGGCAGGGACTAGCGTTAGTAATGAGCAGTTCTTC
TRBV3-1/TRBV3-2	TRBJ1-6	TRBD1	.	CASSPPGTVNSPLHF	TGTGCCAGCAGCCCTCCCGGGACAGTTAATTCACCCCTCCACTTT
TRBV6-5	TRBJ2-3	.	.	CASSYRPGSHTDTQYF	TGTGCCAGCAGTTACCGACCAGGGTCCCACACAGATACGCAGTATTTT
TRBV5-1	TRBJ2-3	.	.	CASSLERGGVPDTQYF	TGCGCCAGCAGCTTGGAGCGAGGAGGTGTCCCAGATACGCAGTATTTT
TRBV7-8	TRBJ2-7	.	.	CASSLGTDEQYF	TGTGCCAGCAGCTTAGGGACAGACGAGCAGTACTTC
TRBV2	TRBJ1-6	TRBD1	.	CASSELGQHNSPLHF	TGTGCCAGCAGTGAACTGGGACAGCATAATTCACCCCTCCACTTT
TRBV28	TRBJ2-3	TRBD1	.	CASSPGTGTLSPFTDTQYF	TGTGCCAGCAGTCCCGGGACAGGGACATTATCTCCCTTCACAGATACGCAGTATTTT